These T cell receptor beta chains were read from a single sample in a study of blood T cell repertoires in COVID-19. Using immunoSEQ multiplex PCR, the repertoire was profiled, and TCRdb retains in-frame clones only, with some absent. The data contain around 300,000 clones, around 86% of them singletons. Sample: peripheral blood. These receptors were obtained from a woman aged 40 to 50 who had recovered from COVID-19. CDR3s include the opening cysteine and the closing phenylalanine or tryptophan. The D gene is left open where the match is weak. The listing skips clone size in some rows; elsewhere it reads once, few, many or a size class.

>.|TRBV6-5|TRBJ2-3|TRBD2|15
CASSYGGPSGGTQYF
TGTGCCAGCAGTTACGGAGGTCCTTCCGGGGGGACGCAGTATTTT
>.|TRBV7-2|TRBJ2-7|TRBD2|13
CASSPGRQREQYF
TGTGCCAGCAGCCCCGGGAGGCAACGCGAGCAGTACTTC
>.|TRBV28|TRBJ2-7|TRBD2|15
CASSPRAGGFYEQYF
TGTGCCAGCAGTCCCCGGGCGGGAGGCTTCTACGAGCAGTACTTC
>.|TRBV11-2|TRBJ2-1|TRBD2|13
CASSLAGEDEQFF
TGTGCCAGCAGTTTAGCGGGAGAAGACGAGCAGTTCTTC
>.|TRBV5-4|TRBJ2-5|.|15
CASSLDPGSEETQYF
TGTGCCAGCAGCTTGGACCCGGGATCGGAAGAGACCCAGTACTTC
>.|TRBV6-5|TRBJ2-2|TRBD1|15
CASMPRQGPTGELFF
TGTGCCAGCATGCCCCGACAGGGACCCACCGGGGAGCTGTTTTTT
>.|TRBV19|TRBJ2-7|.|14
CASSPLRQSYEQYF
TGTGCCAGTAGTCCCCTTAGACAGTCCTACGAGCAGTACTTC
>few|TRBV6-1|TRBJ2-7|TRBD1|15
CASREGQASSYEQYF
TGTGCCAGCAGAGAAGGACAGGCATCATCCTACGAGCAGTACTTC
>once|TRBV27|TRBJ2-7|TRBD1|14
CASSPGTASYEQYF
TGTGCCAGCAGCCCCGGGACAGCGTCCTACGAGCAGTACTTC
>once|TRBV11-2|TRBJ2-5|TRBD2|17
CASSLAPSGRSQETQYF
TGTGCCAGCAGCTTAGCTCCAAGCGGGAGATCACAAGAGACCCAGTACTTC
>.|TRBV25-1|TRBJ2-3|.|12
CASSRGSDTQYF
TGTGCCAGCAGTCGGGGATCAGATACGCAGTATTTT
>once|TRBV9|TRBJ2-5|TRBD1|16
CASSHGDRGSRETQYF
TGTGCCAGCAGCCACGGGGACAGGGGGTCTCGGGAGACCCAGTACTTC
>.|TRBV29-1|TRBJ2-7|.|14
CSVTTPGGVYEQYF
TGCAGCGTTACTACCCCGGGGGGCGTCTACGAGCAGTACTTC
>.|TRBV4-2|TRBJ2-6|.|17
CASSQSKQLSGANVLTF
TGTGCCAGCAGCCAAAGCAAACAGCTCTCTGGGGCCAACGTCCTGACTTTC
>.|TRBV29-1|TRBJ1-1|TRBD1|11
CSTRDSTIAFF
TGCAGCACCCGGGACAGTACGATCGCTTTCTTT
>.|TRBV7-2|TRBJ2-5|TRBD2|18
CASSFGTSGRAGKETQYF
TGTGCCAGCAGCTTTGGTACTAGCGGGAGGGCGGGGAAAGAGACCCAGTACTTC
>.|TRBV2|TRBJ2-1|.|14
CASGSYRSIGEQFF
TGTGCCAGCGGGTCCTACAGGTCGATAGGGGAGCAGTTCTTC
>once|TRBV25-1|TRBJ2-7|TRBD2|17
CASSPGLAGVGVGEQYF
TGTGCCAGCAGTCCGGGACTAGCGGGAGTCGGGGTCGGCGAGCAGTACTTC
>.|TRBV3-1/TRBV3-2|TRBJ1-2|TRBD1|13
CASSQVQGDGYTF
TGTGCCAGCAGCCAAGTCCAGGGGGACGGCTACACCTTC
>.|TRBV19|TRBJ1-3|.|19
CASSIDSQLTGFSGNTIYF
TGTGCCAGTAGTATAGATAGTCAGTTGACGGGTTTCTCTGGAAACACCATATATTTT
>.|TRBV25-1|TRBJ2-1|.|15
CASSERGSSYNEQFF
TGTGCCAGCAGTGAGCGGGGAAGCTCCTACAATGAGCAGTTCTTC